This T cell receptor beta chain originates from a study of T cell responses to AZD1222 COVID-19 vaccine. Sequencing used immunoSEQ multiplex PCR; TCRdb keeps in-frame clones, though not all of them. Altogether around 140,000 clones are present, roughly nine tenths being singletons, with the ten largest covering about 10%. The study pooled second doses at about 4 or about 12 weeks. The clonotype originates from an adult who received the AZD1222 COVID-19 vaccine. Here the sequenced sample was peripheral blood, taken 28 days after the second AZD1222 dose.

The CDR3 DNA reads as TGTGCCAGCAGCGTAGCGGGTACAACTAATGAAAAACTGTTTTTT. Translated, it gives CASSVAGTTNEKLFF. The chain couples TRBV9 to TRBJ1-4; unclear D gene. CDR1 is SGDLS and CDR2 is YYNGEE in the germline V gene. The CDR3 sequence is 15 residues long. The ends were cut back, 0 bases at V and 0 bases at J, with 6 bases in the middle.